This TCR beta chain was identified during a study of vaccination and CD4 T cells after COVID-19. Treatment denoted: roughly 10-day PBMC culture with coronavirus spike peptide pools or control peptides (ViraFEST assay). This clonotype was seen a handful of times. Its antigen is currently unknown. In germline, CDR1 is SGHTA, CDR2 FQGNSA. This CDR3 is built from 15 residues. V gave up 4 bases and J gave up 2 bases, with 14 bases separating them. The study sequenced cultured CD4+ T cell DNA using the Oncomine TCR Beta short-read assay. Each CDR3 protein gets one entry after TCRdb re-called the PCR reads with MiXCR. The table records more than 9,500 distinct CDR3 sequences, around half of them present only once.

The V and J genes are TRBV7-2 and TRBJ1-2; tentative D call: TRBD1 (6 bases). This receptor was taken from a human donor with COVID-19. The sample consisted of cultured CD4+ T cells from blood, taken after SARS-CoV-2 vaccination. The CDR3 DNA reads TGTGCCAGCAGCTCTCTAGGGGGTTGGAACTATGGCTACACCTTC. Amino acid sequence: CASSSLGGWNYGYTF.